The 20 T cell receptor beta chains in this list originate from one sample, sequenced in a study of T-cell reconstitution after alpha-beta-depleted transplantation in children (dated by TCRdb to between 2015 and 2016). The library was built by means of PCR. TCRdb shows the sequencer as Illumina HiSeq 2500. To normalize quantification of the TCRbeta repertoire, the TCR libraries were built with molecular barcoding that relied on unique molecular identifiers. TCRdb reprocessing: public reads trimmed at Q25 with fastp, clones called with MiXCR, in-frame beta chains kept. A single entry per CDR3 protein holds the most common genes and DNA from its merged rows. The sample records approximately 85,000 distinct CDR3 sequences, about a sixth of which are singletons. About 18% of the sample is taken by the ten largest. The treatment or condition label here, explained by the study, means: allogeneic hematopoietic cell transplantation with graft depleted of TCRalphabeta T cells and CD19 B cells.

The sample here was PBMCs, mostly from graft donor cells, taken 180 days after TCRalphabeta/CD19-depleted stem cell transplant. Source of these receptors: a male patient between 2 and 9 years old who had a stem cell transplant for acute lymphoblastic leukemia, so the T cells may come from the graft donor.

This clonotype was counted only a few times. The chain links TRBV12-3 or TRBV12-4 to TRBJ1-5, with TRBD1 matching over 11 bases. The CDR3 has 16 amino acids. With 3 bases clipped from V and 7 bases from J, the junction kept 8 bases outside the gene matches. The CDR3 protein is CASSFGTGGTGQPQHF. The CDR3 bases are TGTGCCAGCAGTTTTGGGACAGGGGGGACTGGACAGCCCCAGCATTTT.

This clonotype was seen at least ten times. The chain uses TRBV6-1 and TRBJ2-7; 8 nucleotides match TRBD2. The ends lost 8 bases at V and 0 bases at J; junction bases unmatched: 6. Germline V gene data show CDR1 as MNHNS and CDR2 as SASEGT. This CDR3 has 14 amino acids. The DNA for the CDR3 is TGTGCCAGCCATGGTGGGACTAGCTCCTACGAGCAGTACTTC. This codes for CASHGGTSSYEQYF.

This clonotype showed up just a few times. The rearrangement uses TRBV24-1 and TRBJ2-5, with 11 positions matching TRBD2. Germline V gene lookup returns CDR1 KGHDR and CDR2 SFDVKD. This CDR3 comprises 17 residues. J gave up 2 bases and V 4 bases, and 8 bases lay outside the gene matches. CDR3 region: CATSDFRGTSGQETQYF. CDR3 DNA: TGTGCCACCAGTGACTTCAGAGGGACTAGCGGACAAGAGACCCAGTACTTC.

In this sample, this clonotype turned up a few times. CDR3 loop: CASSLETSAKTQYF. In DNA, the CDR3 is TGTGCCAGCAGCTTAGAGACTAGCGCGAAGACCCAGTACTTC. The rearrangement joins TRBV13 to TRBJ2-5; TRBD2 matches 8 bases. Trimming removed 1 base from V and 6 bases from J; junction bases left unmatched: 4. Germline CDR1 reads PRHDT; CDR2 reads FYEKMQ (reference sequence). This CDR3 comprises 14 residues.

This clonotype was seen a handful of times. The chain recombines TRBV12-3 or TRBV12-4 with TRBJ1-3; D perhaps matches TRBD1 (5 bases). This CDR3 is built from 15 residues. Between the trimmed V and J ends, which lost 5 bases and 0 bases, there was a span of 11 bases. CDR3 sequence: CASSMGRSSGNTIYF. Written as DNA, the CDR3 is TGTGCCAGCAGTATGGGACGAAGCTCTGGAAACACCATATATTTT.

This clonotype appeared many times. The chain uses TRBV9 and TRBJ2-7; D could derive from TRBD1 or TRBD2 (5 bases each). The CDR3 runs to 15 residues. The V and J ends lost 4 bases and 0 bases respectively, with 14 bases between them. Germline CDR1 reads SGDLS; CDR2 reads YYNGEE. The CDR3: CASSPRGAGSYEQYF. In DNA form, the CDR3 reads TGTGCCAGCAGCCCCCGAGGGGCCGGCTCCTACGAGCAGTACTTC. Filled out from reference TRBV9 and TRBJ2-7, the complete variable domain reads DSGVTQTPKHLITATGQRVTLRCSPRSGDLSVYWYQQSLDQGLQFLIQYYNGEERAKGNILERFSAQQFPDLHSELNLSSLELGDSALYFCASSPRGAGSYEQYFGPGTRLTVT.

This clonotype was observed many times. This sequence joins TRBV12-3 or TRBV12-4 and TRBJ2-7; D is uncertain. This CDR3 spans 12 amino acids. The V gene lost 4 bases and the J gene lost 0 bases, with 4 bases spanning the gap. The CDR3 loop is CASSSGSYEQYF. The CDR3 nucleotides read TGTGCCAGCAGTTCGGGCTCCTACGAGCAGTACTTC.

A few counts support this clonotype. The chain carries TRBV7-8 and TRBJ1-2; 8 bases fit TRBD1. The CDR3 totals 15 residues. The trim removed 2 bases at V and 3 bases at J, leaving 5 bases unmatched. From germline, CDR1 is SGHVS and CDR2 FQNEAQ. This CDR3 reads CASSLTGQGDYGYTF. CDR3 nucleotide sequence: TGTGCCAGCAGCTTAACAGGACAGGGCGACTATGGCTACACCTTC.

The chain has TRBV7-7 and TRBJ2-1; weak D call: TRBD1 (6 bases). The length of the CDR3 is 13 residues. With 4 bases removed from V and 3 bases from J, the gap between germline ends came to 7 bases. Germline values: CDR1 SSHAT, CDR2 FNYEAQ (reference sequence). The CDR3 DNA is TGTGCCAGCAGCTCGGACAGCTACAATGAGCAGTTCTTC. It codes for CASSSDSYNEQFF. Combining the CDR3 with reference TRBV7-7 and TRBJ2-1 gives the whole variable domain GAGVSQSPRYKVTKRGQDVTLRCDPISSHATLYWYQQALGQGPEFLTYFNYEAQPDKSGLPSDRFSAERPEGSISTLTIQRTEQRDSAMYRCASSSDSYNEQFFGPGTRLTVL.

This clonotype was seen only a few times. V usage is TRBV10-3 and J usage is TRBJ1-3; D uncertain. Trimming took 0 bases from V and 0 from J, leaving 9 bases between them. The CDR3 covers 16 residues. Germline lookup yields CDR1 ENHRY and CDR2 SYGVKD. CDR3 in amino acids: CAISESRTDSGNTIYF. The CDR3 DNA reads as TGTGCCATCAGTGAGTCAAGGACTGACTCTGGAAACACCATATATTTT.

This clonotype was counted a few times. The chain uses TRBV20-1 and TRBJ2-2, with unresolved D. The CDR3 is 15 amino acids. CDR1 is DFQATT and CDR2 is SNEGSKA in the germline V gene (reference sequence). V was shortened by 0 bases and J by 3 bases, with 11 bases between the two germline ends. The CDR3: CSARDWTEYTGELFF. In DNA form, the CDR3 reads TGCAGTGCTAGAGATTGGACGGAGTACACCGGGGAGCTGTTTTTT.

This clonotype appeared many times. This sequence joins TRBV12-3 or TRBV12-4 and TRBJ1-1; D is ambiguous. V was cut by 4 bases and J by 7 bases, with 10 bases left in between. This CDR3 spans 12 amino acids. The CDR3 sequence is CASSSRSYEAFF. Written as DNA, the CDR3 is TGTGCCAGCAGTTCCCGGAGCTATGAAGCTTTCTTT.

This clonotype turned up a few times. The chain uses TRBV20-1 and TRBJ2-3; D is unresolved. CDR1 and CDR2 from the germline V gene are DFQATT and SNEGSKA (reference sequence). CDR3 length: 11 residues. V was trimmed by 7 bases and J by 2 bases, leaving 7 bases between them. CDR3 coding DNA: TGCAGTGGACTCATCACAGATACGCAGTATTTT. It specifies CSGLITDTQYF.

The genes are TRBV6-5 and TRBJ2-3; D is unresolved. This CDR3 is 11 amino acids long. In germline, CDR1 is MNHEY, CDR2 SVGAGI. V lost 0 bases, J lost 5 bases, and 0 bases lay in between. CDR3 residues: CASSYSDTQYF. CDR3 nucleotide sequence: TGTGCCAGCAGTTACTCAGATACGCAGTATTTT.

This clonotype has a count of ten or more. The CDR3 sequence is CSASRGGYSYEQYF. The CDR3 bases are TGCAGTGCTAGTAGGGGGGGGTACTCCTACGAGCAGTACTTC. The chain has TRBV20-1 and TRBJ2-7, with D perhaps TRBD2 (7 bases). The germline V and J ends were trimmed by 3 bases and 0 bases, with 12 bases remaining between them. There are 14 residues in the CDR3. CDR1 is DFQATT and CDR2 is SNEGSKA in the germline V gene (reference sequence).

This clonotype showed up just a few times. The rearrangement links TRBV10-3 to TRBJ2-2; 10 bases match TRBD2. Germline trimming cut 5 bases from V and 5 bases from J; bases unmatched to any gene: 11. Germline V gene lookup returns CDR1 ENHRY and CDR2 SYGVKD. The CDR3 sequence is 17 residues long. Here the CDR3 reads CAISYSGGPTRTGELFF. CDR3 sequence (DNA): TGTGCCATCAGTTATAGCGGGGGGCCGACAAGGACCGGGGAGCTGTTTTTT.

This clonotype was counted between two and nine times. CDR3 bases: TGTGCCAGCTCACCACGGCAGGGCAGGAACGCGCAGTTCTTC. Translation: CASSPRQGRNAQFF. The chain is built from TRBV18 and TRBJ2-1; D possibly corresponds to TRBD1 (5 bases). The CDR3 covers 14 residues. Germline V CDR1 and CDR2: KGHSH, LQKENI. V lost 1 base to trimming and J lost 12 bases, with 16 bases between them.

This clonotype was recorded a few times. V gene TRBV12-3 or TRBV12-4 combines with J gene TRBJ1-6; D possibly corresponds to TRBD1 (5 bases). The CDR3 has 14 amino acids. The V and J ends lost 3 bases and 9 bases respectively, with 12 bases between them. The CDR3, as DNA: TGTGCCAGCAGTTTGGGGGGTAAGGGTTCACCCCTCCACTTT. Translated: CASSLGGKGSPLHF.

This clonotype was picked up many times. CDR3 nucleotide sequence: TGCAGTGCTGGTCTAGCGGGGACCACAGATACGCAGTATTTT. It yields the protein CSAGLAGTTDTQYF. This sequence joins TRBV20-1 and TRBJ2-3; 9 positions agree with TRBD2. Germline V lookup: CDR1 DFQATT, CDR2 SNEGSKA (reference sequence). V was clipped by 5 bases and J by 2 bases; unmatched bases: 5. This CDR3 contains 14 residues.

This clonotype has just a few counts. The chain joins TRBV20-1 to TRBJ2-5; 8 bases agree with TRBD2. Unmatched junction bases numbered 4, after V lost 6 bases and J lost 4 bases. Per the germline V gene, CDR1 is DFQATT and CDR2 is SNEGSKA (reference sequence). This CDR3 spans 12 amino acids. The CDR3 protein is CSALSGGETQYF. The CDR3 DNA follows: TGCAGTGCCCTAAGCGGGGGAGAGACCCAGTACTTC.